The sequence of this T cell receptor beta chain was determined in a study of PD-L1 blockade in urothelial cancer. Study-wide context: Patients commenced intravenous atezolizumab, 1,200 mg every 3 weeks, in the mid-2010s. Bladder-origin urothelial cancer in males covered about 90% of the roughly 30 patients. Timepoints chosen for blood analysis were 3 weeks (second dose) and 6 weeks after treatment start.

CDR1 and CDR2 from the germline V gene are SGHNT and YENEEA. The CDR3 is 14 amino acids. The trim removed 3 bases at V and 5 bases at J, leaving 4 bases unmatched. Indicated time point: peripheral blood 6 weeks after treatment start. Metastatic or locally advanced urothelial carcinoma was present in the patients. Assay: immunoSEQ multiplex PCR; the TCRdb copy retains only in-frame clones and omits some. The sample holds approximately 91,000 clones; around four fifths are singletons and the top ten take about 8.4%. This TCR derives from a man in his sixties or seventies with urothelial cancer. This rearrangement joins TRBV11-3 to TRBJ2-5; 9 nucleotides match TRBD1. Sample: PBMCs, taken around atezolizumab (anti-PD-L1) treatment. CDR3 bases: TGTGCCAGCAGCTTTACAGGGGGCTTGGAGACCCAGTACTTC. This translates into CASSFTGGLETQYF. The full variable domain, completed using reference TRBV11-3 and TRBJ2-5, is EAGVVQSPRYKIIEKKQPVAFWCNPISGHNTLYWYLQNLGQGPELLIRYENEEAVDDSQLPKDRFSAERLKGVDSTLKIQPAELGDSAVYLCASSFTGGLETQYFGPGTRLLVL.